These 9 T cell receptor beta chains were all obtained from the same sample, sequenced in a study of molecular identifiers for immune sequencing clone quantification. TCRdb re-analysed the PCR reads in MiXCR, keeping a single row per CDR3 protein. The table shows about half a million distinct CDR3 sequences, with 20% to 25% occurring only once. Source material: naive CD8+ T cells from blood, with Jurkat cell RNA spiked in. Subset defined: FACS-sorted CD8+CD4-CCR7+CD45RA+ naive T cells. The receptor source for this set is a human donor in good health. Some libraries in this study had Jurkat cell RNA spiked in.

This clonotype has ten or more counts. CDR3 in amino acids: CASSLTSGSGEQYF. In DNA, the CDR3 is TGTGCCAGCAGCTTAACAAGCGGGAGTGGCGAGCAGTACTTC. The gene calls are TRBV7-9 and TRBJ2-7; TRBD2 matches 8 bases. The CDR3 runs 14 residues. V lost 2 bases to trimming and J lost 6 bases; unmatched junction nucleotides: 6. The germline V gene has CDR1 SEHNR and CDR2 FQNEAQ (reference sequence).

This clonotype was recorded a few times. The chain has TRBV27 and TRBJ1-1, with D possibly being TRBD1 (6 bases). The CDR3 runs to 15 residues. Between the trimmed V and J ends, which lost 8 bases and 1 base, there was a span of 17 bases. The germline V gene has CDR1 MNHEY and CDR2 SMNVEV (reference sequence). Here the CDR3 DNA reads TGTGCCAGCCGTCAAGGAGGGGGACGGAACACTGAAGCTTTCTTT. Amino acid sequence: CASRQGGGRNTEAFF.

CDR3 nucleotides: TGTGCCAGCAGCTCGGTCCCCTCCAGACAGGGCTCCTATGAGCAGTTCTTC. Its translation: CASSSVPSRQGSYEQFF. The rearrangement joins TRBV14 to TRBJ2-1; TRBD1 matches 7 bases. Germline values: CDR1 SGHDN, CDR2 FVKESK. The CDR3 length is 17 residues. J was trimmed by 8 bases and V by 5 bases; bases with no gene match: 18.

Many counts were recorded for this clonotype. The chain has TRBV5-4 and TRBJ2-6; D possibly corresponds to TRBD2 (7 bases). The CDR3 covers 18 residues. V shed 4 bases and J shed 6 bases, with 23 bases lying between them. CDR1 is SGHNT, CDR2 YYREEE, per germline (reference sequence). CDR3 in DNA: TGTGCCAGCAGCAAAAGGGGGGGAGCCTTTGTGGAGGCCAACGTCCTGACTTTC. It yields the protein CASSKRGGAFVEANVLTF. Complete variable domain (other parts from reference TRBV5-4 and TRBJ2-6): ETGVTQSPTHLIKTRGQQVTLRCSSQSGHNTVSWYQQALGQGPQFIFQYYREEENGRGNFPPRFSGLQFPNYSSELNVNALELDDSALYLCASSKRGGAFVEANVLTFGAGSRLTVL.

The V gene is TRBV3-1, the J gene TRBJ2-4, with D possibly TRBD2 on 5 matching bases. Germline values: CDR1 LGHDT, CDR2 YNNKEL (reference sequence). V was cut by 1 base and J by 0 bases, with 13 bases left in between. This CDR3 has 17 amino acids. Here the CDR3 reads CASSQGGPFLAKNIQYF. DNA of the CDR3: TGTGCCAGCAGCCAAGGAGGGCCTTTTCTAGCCAAAAACATTCAGTACTTC.

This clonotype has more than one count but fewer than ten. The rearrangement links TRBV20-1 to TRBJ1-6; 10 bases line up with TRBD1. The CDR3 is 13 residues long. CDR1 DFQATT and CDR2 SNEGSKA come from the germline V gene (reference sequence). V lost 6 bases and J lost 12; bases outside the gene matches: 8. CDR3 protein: CSAPGTGDEPLHF. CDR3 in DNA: TGCAGTGCCCCCGGGACAGGGGATGAACCCCTCCACTTT.

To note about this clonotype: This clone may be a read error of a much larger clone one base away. In nucleotides, the CDR3 is TGTGCCAGTAGTATGGTTGCGGGGAGCTCTAGCACAGATGCGCAGTATTTT. Translating it yields CASSMVAGSSSTDAQYF. The rearrangement joins TRBV19 to TRBJ2-3, with D possibly being TRBD2 (6 bases). The CDR3 length is 17 residues. From germline, CDR1 is LNHDA and CDR2 SQIVND (reference sequence).

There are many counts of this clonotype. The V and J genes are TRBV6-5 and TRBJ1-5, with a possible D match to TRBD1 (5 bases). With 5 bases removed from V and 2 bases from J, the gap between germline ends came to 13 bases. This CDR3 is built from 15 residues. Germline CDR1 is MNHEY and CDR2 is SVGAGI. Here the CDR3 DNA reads TGTGCCAGCAGTACAACCCGGGACGGCAATCAGCCCCAGCATTTT. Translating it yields CASSTTRDGNQPQHF.

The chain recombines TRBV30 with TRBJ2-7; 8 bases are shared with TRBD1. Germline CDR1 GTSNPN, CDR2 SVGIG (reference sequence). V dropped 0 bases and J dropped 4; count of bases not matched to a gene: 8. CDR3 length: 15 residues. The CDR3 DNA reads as TGTGCCTGGAGTGTACATCCAGGGGGCATTTACGAGCAGTACTTC. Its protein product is CAWSVHPGGIYEQYF.